The next 30 T cell receptor beta chains were all read from a single sample in a study of early stage breast cancer tumors. Assay: immunoSEQ multiplex PCR; the TCRdb copy retains only in-frame clones and omits some. The repertoire has roughly 57,000 clones, about 93% of them found once; the top ten carry more than 4%. The specimen sequenced was blood. Every receptor here comes from an older person with breast cancer.

The chain combines TRBV6-5 with TRBJ1-2; the match to TRBD1 covers 10 bases. The V gene end was trimmed by 10 bases and the J gene end by 7 bases; junction bases not matched to a gene: 12. This CDR3 region has 14 residues. Germline V gene sequence: CDR1 MNHEY, CDR2 SVGAGI. The CDR3 DNA reads as TGTGCCACCCTGATGGACAGGGGGGCGGGTGGCTACACCTTC. This gives the protein CATLMDRGAGGYTF.

This clone was seen more than once but under ten times. V gene TRBV11-2 combines with J gene TRBJ2-3, with TRBD1 matching 7 bases. CDR1 and CDR2 (germline): SGHAT, FQNNGV. This CDR3 spans 14 amino acids. The trim removed 3 bases at V and 1 base at J, leaving 1 base unmatched. The CDR3 loop is CASSFDRGTDTQYF. As DNA, the CDR3 is TGTGCCAGCAGCTTTGACAGGGGCACAGATACGCAGTATTTT.

The genes are TRBV7-2 and TRBJ1-1; perhaps TRBD1 as D (6 bases). The CDR3 is 16 amino acids. Trimming shortened V by 2 bases and J by 3 bases, and 16 bases separated the two germline ends. Germline V gene lookup returns CDR1 SGHTA and CDR2 FQGNSA. The CDR3 is CASSLMGRAGDTEAFF. The DNA of the CDR3 is TGTGCCAGCAGCTTAATGGGGCGGGCAGGGGACACTGAAGCTTTCTTT.

The V call is TRBV4-3, the J call TRBJ2-1, with D unclear. There are 14 residues in the CDR3. Per germline, CDR1 LGHNA and CDR2 YSLEER. V gave up 1 base and J gave up 2 bases, with 6 bases separating them. The CDR3 nucleotides are TGCGCCAGCAGCCAAGCCAGTACCTACAATGAGCAGTTCTTC. It specifies CASSQASTYNEQFF.

This clone was recorded a few times. The chain employs TRBV5-1 and TRBJ2-5; 9 bases match TRBD2. CDR1 and CDR2 (germline): SGHRS, YFSETQ. The CDR3 has 15 residues. Losses at the gene ends were 0 bases for V and 1 base for J; bases not matched to a gene: 1. The chain's CDR3 is CASSLATSGQETQYF. As DNA, the CDR3 is TGCGCCAGCAGCTTGGCGACTAGCGGCCAAGAGACCCAGTACTTC.

This rearrangement joins TRBV5-6 to TRBJ2-7; 13 bases line up with TRBD2. Germline CDR1 SGHDT, CDR2 YYEEEE. Trimming took 7 bases from V and 5 from J; bases not matched to a gene: 0. The CDR3 contains 12 residues. The CDR3 DNA reads as TGTGCCAGCGGACTAGCGGGAGACGAGCAGTACTTC. It yields the protein CASGLAGDEQYF.

The chain recombines TRBV5-1 with TRBJ1-5; unclear D gene. Germline CDR1 SGHRS, CDR2 YFSETQ. The CDR3 has 14 residues. Trimming removed 0 bases from V and 6 bases from J, with 10 bases in between. This CDR3 is CASSLDLGGQPQHF. The CDR3 DNA reads TGCGCCAGCAGCTTGGACCTGGGAGGTCAGCCCCAGCATTTT. Supplemented by reference TRBV5-1 and TRBJ1-5, the full variable domain reads KAGVTQTPRYLIKTRGQQVTLSCSPISGHRSVSWYQQTPGQGLQFLFEYFSETQRNKGNFPGRFSGRQFSNSRSEMNVSTLELGDSALYLCASSLDLGGQPQHFGDGTRLSIL.

The CDR3 sequence: CASTFGGGGNEQFF. CDR3 sequence (DNA): TGCGCCAGCACGTTCGGGGGGGGAGGGAATGAGCAGTTCTTC. The V call is TRBV10-2, the J call TRBJ2-1; the match to TRBD2 covers 8 bases. V shed 7 bases, J shed 7 bases, and the junction held 9 bases outside the gene matches. CDR1 is WSHSY, CDR2 SAAADI, per germline. The CDR3 runs 14 residues.

This chain links TRBV19 with TRBJ2-7; TRBD1 might be the D (5 bases). The germline CDR1 and CDR2 sequences are LNHDA and SQIVND (reference sequence). Trimming shortened V by 8 bases and J by 1 base, and 15 bases separated the two germline ends. CDR3 size: 14 residues. Here the CDR3 reads CASSTQAASYEQYF. The CDR3 DNA reads TGTGCCAGTTCTACACAGGCCGCATCCTACGAGCAGTACTTC.

This clone has a single count. This sequence joins TRBV2 and TRBJ2-1, with D possibly TRBD2 on 6 matching bases. Germline V gives CDR1 SNHLY, CDR2 FYNNEI. Trimming took 6 bases from V and 2 from J, leaving 11 bases between them. The CDR3 covers 14 residues. CDR3 loop: CASRGGVTYNEQFF. The CDR3 nucleotides are TGTGCCAGCAGGGGCGGGGTGACCTACAATGAGCAGTTCTTC. The entire variable domain, with the rest obtained from reference TRBV2 and TRBJ2-1, is as follows: EPEVTQTPSHQVTQMGQEVILRCVPISNHLYFYWYRQILGQKVEFLVSFYNNEISEKSEIFDDQFSVERPDGSNFTLKIRSTKLEDSAMYFCASRGGVTYNEQFFGPGTRLTVL.

This clone showed up just once. The V gene is TRBV5-4, the J gene TRBJ2-1, with 7 bases identical to TRBD1. This CDR3 is built from 13 residues. Germline trimming cut 5 bases from V and 10 bases from J; bases unmatched to any gene: 9. Germline V gene sequence: CDR1 SGHNT, CDR2 YYREEE (reference sequence). CDR3 residues: CASRDGQADEQFF. The CDR3 coding sequence is TGTGCCAGCAGGGATGGACAGGCCGACGAGCAGTTCTTC.

This rearrangement joins TRBV19 to TRBJ2-2; possible D gene TRBD1, 6 bases. V was shortened by 6 bases and J by 5 bases, with 13 bases between the two germline ends. In germline, CDR1 is LNHDA, CDR2 SQIVND (reference sequence). This CDR3 is 14 amino acids long. In DNA form, the CDR3 reads TGTGCCAGTAGAAGCGGACAGCGGACCGGGGAGCTGTTTTTT. As protein: CASRSGQRTGELFF.

The CDR3 DNA follows: TGTGCCATGACTGGCGGGACAGGGATCTCTGGGGCCAACGTCCTGACTTTC. It yields the protein CAMTGGTGISGANVLTF. The V call is TRBV10-3, the J call TRBJ2-6, with 9 nucleotides matching TRBD1. Germline CDR1 ENHRY, CDR2 SYGVKD. The CDR3 runs to 17 residues. Unmatched junction bases numbered 9, after V lost 9 bases and J lost 0 bases.

The V gene is TRBV6-1, the J gene TRBJ2-5, with a possible D match to TRBD2 (6 bases). The CDR3 sequence is 13 residues long. The V end was cut by 4 bases, the J end by 3 bases, with 9 bases between. Germline V gives CDR1 MNHNS, CDR2 SASEGT. The DNA of the CDR3 is TGTGCCAGCAGTGGGGACTGGAAAGAGACCCAGTACTTC. Translated: CASSGDWKETQYF.

The chain recombines TRBV18 with TRBJ1-6; perhaps TRBD1 as D (6 bases). Between the trimmed V and J ends, which lost 1 base and 10 bases, there was a span of 11 bases. The CDR3 is 14 residues long. CDR1 and CDR2 (germline): KGHSH, LQKENI. CDR3 residues: CASSPRQGSSPLHF. DNA for the CDR3: TGTGCCAGCTCACCACGGCAGGGGAGCTCACCCCTCCACTTT.

The rearrangement uses TRBV7-2 and TRBJ1-5, with D unresolved. V shed 3 bases and J shed 6 bases, with 9 bases lying between them. Germline V gives CDR1 SGHTA, CDR2 FQGNSA. There are 13 residues in the CDR3. The CDR3 spells CASSFRVSQPQHF. CDR3 sequence (DNA): TGTGCCAGCAGCTTCCGTGTGAGTCAGCCCCAGCATTTT.

The V gene is TRBV2, the J gene TRBJ1-2; 9 bases are a match to TRBD1. Germline lookup yields CDR1 SNHLY and CDR2 FYNNEI. The V and J ends lost 9 bases and 6 bases, in that order; junction bases with no gene match: 8. The CDR3 loop spans 13 amino acids. The CDR3 sequence: CASYRGRADGYTF. The CDR3 bases are TGTGCCAGTTACAGGGGGCGGGCGGATGGCTACACCTTC. The full variable domain, rest sourced from reference TRBV2 and TRBJ1-2, is EPEVTQTPSHQVTQMGQEVILRCVPISNHLYFYWYRQILGQKVEFLVSFYNNEISEKSEIFDDQFSVERPDGSNFTLKIRSTKLEDSAMYFCASYRGRADGYTFGSGTRLTVV.

The chain combines TRBV18 with TRBJ2-1; D might be TRBD2 (6 bases). Trimming stripped 3 bases from V and 0 bases from J, with 6 bases between. CDR3 length: 14 amino acids. CDR1 and CDR2 (germline): KGHSH, LQKENI. Here the CDR3 reads CASSPTSSYNEQFF. In DNA form, the CDR3 reads TGTGCCAGCTCACCGACTAGCTCCTACAATGAGCAGTTCTTC.

V and J are TRBV5-1 and TRBJ1-2; 8 positions match TRBD1. Trimming cost V 5 bases and J 5 bases; bases outside gene matches: 8. CDR3 length equals 14 residues. CDR1 is SGHRS, CDR2 YFSETQ, per germline. The CDR3 reads CASRQGQGEYGYTF. CDR3 in DNA: TGCGCCAGCAGACAAGGACAGGGAGAATATGGCTACACCTTC.

The V gene is TRBV5-8, the J gene TRBJ1-3; no reliable D call. Deletions cut 2 bases from V and 3 bases from J, with 18 bases between. CDR1 SGHTS and CDR2 YDEGEE come from the germline V gene. This CDR3 contains 17 residues. The CDR3 reads CASSLYARTAHGNTIYF. The CDR3 bases are TGTGCCAGCAGCTTATACGCCCGGACTGCGCATGGAAACACCATATATTTT.

This clone occurred a few times. V usage is TRBV11-2 and J usage is TRBJ2-7; no reliable D call. This CDR3 is built from 11 residues. V was cut by 4 bases and J by 2 bases, with 3 bases left in between. Germline loops: CDR1 SGHAT, CDR2 FQNNGV. In DNA, the CDR3 is TGTGCCAGCAGCTCCGCCTACGAGCAGTACTTC. It encodes CASSSAYEQYF.

The rearrangement uses TRBV30 and TRBJ1-2; D is uncertain. Trimming took off 4 bases at V and 7 bases at J, with 16 bases between the two ends. CDR1 and CDR2 from the germline V gene are GTSNPN and SVGIG (reference sequence). CDR3 size: 13 residues. The CDR3 loop is CAWTPSGVSGYTF. CDR3 DNA: TGTGCCTGGACCCCCTCCGGGGTTTCTGGCTACACCTTC. The full variable domain, completed using reference TRBV30 and TRBJ1-2, is SQTIHQWPATLVQPVGSPLSLECTVEGTSNPNLYWYRQAAGRGLQLLFYSVGIGQISSEVPQNLSASRPQDRQFILSSKKLLLSDSGFYLCAWTPSGVSGYTFGSGTRLTVV.

The chain has TRBV7-2 and TRBJ2-7; the match to TRBD1 covers 8 bases. The CDR3 totals 15 residues. Germline-derived CDR1 and CDR2 are SGHTA and FQGNSA. With V trimmed by 8 bases and J by 2 bases, 11 bases remained unmatched. DNA for the CDR3: TGTGCCAGCTTCCGAGGACAGGGTCCTACCTACGAGCAGTACTTC. This sequence encodes CASFRGQGPTYEQYF. Combining the CDR3 with reference TRBV7-2 and TRBJ2-7 gives the whole variable domain GAGVSQSPSNKVTEKGKDVELRCDPISGHTALYWYRQSLGQGLEFLIYFQGNSAPDKSGLPSDRFSAERTGGSVSTLTIQRTQQEDSAVYLCASFRGQGPTYEQYFGPGTRLTVT.

The V call is TRBV6-5, the J call TRBJ2-5; 7 positions match TRBD2. This CDR3 has 15 amino acids. Germline trimming cut 0 bases from V and 4 bases from J; bases unmatched to any gene: 5. Germline CDR1 reads MNHEY; CDR2 reads SVGAGI. The CDR3 reads CASSYSREPPETQYF. The CDR3 coding sequence is TGTGCCAGCAGTTACTCGCGGGAGCCCCCAGAGACCCAGTACTTC.

V usage is TRBV7-2 and J usage is TRBJ1-3, with D possibly matching TRBD1 (6 bases). V lost 5 bases to trimming and J lost 0 bases, with 11 bases between them. Germline-derived CDR1 and CDR2 are SGHTA and FQGNSA. This CDR3 contains 15 residues. The CDR3 coding sequence is TGTGCCAGCAGCCCGGACAGACTCTCTGGAAACACCATATATTTT. It codes for CASSPDRLSGNTIYF.

This chain uses TRBV7-9 with TRBJ2-7; TRBD1 matches at 8 bases. J lost 11 bases, V lost 5 bases, and 14 bases had no gene match. Germline CDR1 SEHNR, CDR2 FQNEAQ (reference sequence). The CDR3 spans 14 residues. The CDR3 coding sequence is TGTGCCAGCAGCCTTCAAGGGACAGGAGGCGTTAAGTACTTC. Amino acids: CASSLQGTGGVKYF.

The V call is TRBV11-2, the J call TRBJ1-3; D is ambiguous. V lost 6 bases and J lost 0, with 15 bases in between. This CDR3 is built from 16 residues. Germline V gene data show CDR1 as SGHAT and CDR2 as FQNNGV. In DNA form, the CDR3 reads TGTGCCAGCAGTCCTTCGAGGGTTACCTCTGGAAACACCATATATTTT. The encoded protein is CASSPSRVTSGNTIYF.

The chain recombines TRBV28 with TRBJ1-2, with D tentatively TRBD1 (5 bases). Germline CDR1 reads MDHEN; CDR2 reads SYDVKM. Trimming removed 8 bases from V and 4 bases from J, with 11 bases in between. The CDR3 length is 12 residues. The CDR3 sequence: CASFQGSYGYTF. DNA for the CDR3: TGTGCCAGCTTCCAGGGTAGCTATGGCTACACCTTC.

This chain uses TRBV29-1 with TRBJ1-2, with D perhaps TRBD1 (6 bases). The V and J ends lost 6 bases and 2 bases respectively, with 13 bases between them. CDR1 is SQVTM and CDR2 is ANQGSEA in the germline V gene. The CDR3 loop spans 13 amino acids. CDR3 sequence reads: CSVGAGGNYGYTF. CDR3 DNA: TGCAGCGTCGGCGCGGGGGGCAACTATGGCTACACCTTC.

This chain uses TRBV2 with TRBJ2-7; 11 nucleotides agree with TRBD1. J gave up 4 bases and V 4 bases, and 3 bases lay outside the gene matches. Germline-derived CDR1 and CDR2 are SNHLY and FYNNEI. The CDR3 sequence is 14 residues long. CDR3 coding DNA: TGTGCCAGCAGTGCAGGGACAGGGGGGTACGAGCAGTACTTC. As protein: CASSAGTGGYEQYF.